These 15 T cell receptor beta chains came from one sample sequenced in a study of blood T cell repertoires in COVID-19. TCRdb keeps only in-frame clones here, not all; method: immunoSEQ multiplex PCR. This sample has tens of thousands of clones, with approximately 82% found just once. The specimen sequenced was peripheral blood. The receptors come from a man in his fifties with active COVID-19.

The genes are TRBV6-5 and TRBJ2-1; 7 bases line up with TRBD2. Germline values: CDR1 MNHEY, CDR2 SVGAGI. This CDR3 is built from 15 residues. Trimming removed 6 bases from V and 2 bases from J; junction bases left unmatched: 7. The CDR3 region has the DNA TGTGCCAGCAGCCAAGGGAGGGCCCCCTACAATGAGCAGTTCTTC. Translation: CASSQGRAPYNEQFF.

The chain is built from TRBV29-1 and TRBJ2-2; 11 bases align to TRBD1. Germline V gene lookup returns CDR1 SQVTM and CDR2 ANQGSEA. V was clipped by 3 bases and J by 4 bases; unmatched bases: 1. CDR3 length equals 14 residues. The CDR3 loop is CSVEGQGGTGELFF. CDR3 sequence (DNA): TGCAGCGTTGAGGGACAGGGGGGCACCGGGGAGCTGTTTTTT.

The V gene is TRBV28, the J gene TRBJ2-2; a weak D match, TRBD1 (7 bases). Germline-derived CDR1 and CDR2 are MDHEN and SYDVKM. Trimming stripped 3 bases from V and 4 bases from J, with 15 bases between. This CDR3 is built from 16 residues. The CDR3 spells CASSLPTGDSTGELFF. The CDR3 DNA follows: TGTGCCAGCAGTTTGCCCACAGGGGACTCCACCGGGGAGCTGTTTTTT.

This clone has just a few counts. This chain uses TRBV10-2 with TRBJ2-2; 7 bases match TRBD2. CDR3 length: 15 amino acids. V was pared by 4 bases and J by 0 bases, with 2 bases of the junction left unmatched. Germline values: CDR1 WSHSY, CDR2 SAAADI. The CDR3: CASSATSPNTGELFF. CDR3 DNA: TGCGCCAGCAGTGCGACTAGCCCGAACACCGGGGAGCTGTTTTTT.

The chain joins TRBV28 to TRBJ2-5; TRBD2 matches at 10 bases. Trimming at V came to 7 bases and at J to 4 bases, leaving 6 bases not matched to a gene. Germline CDR1 reads MDHEN; CDR2 reads SYDVKM. The CDR3 is made up of 14 amino acids. The CDR3 DNA sequence: TGTGCCAGCACCCCGGGACTAGCGATAGAGACCCAGTACTTC. It codes for CASTPGLAIETQYF.

The chain employs TRBV27 and TRBJ2-7, with TRBD2 identical over 7 bases. V shed 2 bases, J shed 2 bases, and the junction held 6 bases outside the gene matches. Germline V gene data show CDR1 as MNHEY and CDR2 as SMNVEV (reference sequence). This CDR3 comprises 15 residues. Here the CDR3 reads CASSLESGITYEQYF. The CDR3 region has the DNA TGTGCCAGCAGTTTAGAGAGCGGGATCACCTACGAGCAGTACTTC.

V gene TRBV19 combines with J gene TRBJ1-3, with D possibly being TRBD1 (6 bases). CDR1 and CDR2 from the germline V gene are LNHDA and SQIVND (reference sequence). V shed 10 bases and J shed 0 bases, with 10 bases lying between them. There are 13 residues in the CDR3. CDR3: CATEGGSGNTIYF. The CDR3 region has the DNA TGTGCCACCGAAGGGGGCTCTGGAAACACCATATATTTT.

The chain combines TRBV27 with TRBJ2-3; the D gene is possibly TRBD1 (5 bases). The V end lost 2 bases, the J end lost 5 bases, and 17 bases lay between the germline ends. The CDR3 sequence is 16 residues long. CDR1 MNHEY and CDR2 SMNVEV come from the germline V gene (reference sequence). The CDR3 bases are TGTGCCAGCAGTTTACGGACACGGCGTAATGTAGATACGCAGTATTTT. The encoded protein is CASSLRTRRNVDTQYF.

V is TRBV19 and J is TRBJ2-7; 10 nucleotides line up with TRBD2. V lost 6 bases and J lost 0; bases outside the gene matches: 8. Per the germline V gene, CDR1 is LNHDA and CDR2 is SQIVND (reference sequence). This CDR3 contains 16 residues. CDR3 DNA sequence: TGTGCCAGTAGCCTGTCTTGGACTAGCGGCTCCTACGAGCAGTACTTC. Translated: CASSLSWTSGSYEQYF.

V gene TRBV27 combines with J gene TRBJ2-7, with 7 bases aligning to TRBD2. The CDR3 contains 15 residues. With 7 bases clipped from V and 5 bases from J, the junction kept 14 bases outside the gene matches. CDR1 MNHEY and CDR2 SMNVEV come from the germline V gene (reference sequence). The CDR3 DNA follows: TGTGCCAGCACCACCACGGGGGGTAGGGTGGACGAGCAGTACTTC. Protein: CASTTTGGRVDEQYF.

In its sample, this clone was seen a few times. This chain links TRBV28 with TRBJ1-1, with a weak D call TRBD1 (6 bases). The CDR3 spans 14 residues. V was trimmed by 2 bases and J by 10 bases, leaving 17 bases between them. CDR1 and CDR2 from the germline V gene are MDHEN and SYDVKM. For the CDR3, the DNA is TGTGCCAGCAGTTTAATAACACCAGGGGCGGGAGCTTTCTTT. Translating gives CASSLITPGAGAFF.

This clone was detected once. The chain joins TRBV6-1 to TRBJ1-1, with D hard to call. Germline V gene lookup returns CDR1 MNHNS and CDR2 SASEGT. Between the trimmed V and J ends, which lost 2 bases and 7 bases, there was a span of 11 bases. The CDR3 is 13 residues long. DNA for the CDR3: TGTGCCAGCAGTGAAAGCCCTGGTTATGAAGCTTTCTTT. Translation gives CASSESPGYEAFF.

This clone has a handful of counts. The chain uses TRBV9 and TRBJ2-2; possible D gene TRBD2, 6 bases. The CDR3 is 14 amino acids. The ends were cut back, 6 bases at V and 1 base at J, with 10 bases in the middle. From germline, CDR1 is SGDLS and CDR2 YYNGEE. The CDR3 DNA reads TGTGCCAGCACCCAGCGGGTGAACACCGGGGAGCTGTTTTTT. As protein: CASTQRVNTGELFF.

The V call is TRBV7-2, the J call TRBJ2-3; 9 nucleotides line up with TRBD2. Germline values: CDR1 SGHTA, CDR2 FQGNSA. The CDR3 is 18 amino acids. Germline trimming cut 4 bases from V and 2 bases from J; bases unmatched to any gene: 13. The DNA for the CDR3 is TGTGCCAGCAGCTCGCCTAAAGCGAGCGGGGGGTACACAGATACGCAGTATTTT. It is translated as CASSSPKASGGYTDTQYF.

The V gene is TRBV28, the J gene TRBJ1-5; 7 bases match TRBD1. There are 15 residues in the CDR3. V gave up 5 bases and J gave up 2 bases; unmatched junction bases: 6. CDR1 and CDR2 from the germline V gene are MDHEN and SYDVKM. The CDR3 DNA is TGTGCCAGCAGTGATCATACAGGGGGCAATCAGCCCCAGCATTTT. Translated, it gives CASSDHTGGNQPQHF.